This is a list of T cell receptor beta chains from one sample in a study of T cell responses to AZD1222 COVID-19 vaccine. The assay was immunoSEQ multiplex PCR, and TCRdb's table has in-frame clones only and misses some. The data hold 150,000 or so clones, with about 87% observed a single time. The sequences come from peripheral blood, collected on day 0 of MenACWY control vaccination. All receptors derive from an adult in good health. CDR3s include the opening cysteine and the closing phenylalanine or tryptophan. Each record gives: CDR3 length, J gene, V gene, D gene, clone size, CDR3 protein, CDR3 DNA. A D gene is named only where the DNA matches it firmly. Size is omitted from some rows. Given values are once, few, many or a class for expanded clones.

13	TRBJ1-1	TRBV30	TRBD1	once	CAWRPHGTAQAFF	TGTGCCTGGAGGCCTCACGGGACAGCCCAAGCTTTCTTT
14	TRBJ1-1	TRBV11-2	-	few	CASSLASGSVQAFF	TGTGCCAGCAGCTTAGCATCGGGGTCAGTTCAAGCTTTCTTT
16	TRBJ2-1	TRBV19	TRBD2	-	CASSIGLAGAWNEQFF	TGTGCCAGTAGTATTGGACTAGCGGGGGCGTGGAATGAGCAGTTCTTC
13	TRBJ2-7	TRBV23-1	-	-	CASSQSGGYEQYF	TGCGCCAGCAGTCAATCGGGGGGCTACGAGCAGTACTTC
14	TRBJ1-1	TRBV7-2	-	few	CASSFGSANTEAFF	TGTGCCAGCAGCTTCGGCAGCGCGAACACTGAAGCTTTCTTT
14	TRBJ1-6	TRBV3-1/TRBV3-2	-	-	CASSQVGSDSPLHF	TGTGCCAGCAGCCAAGTAGGGAGTGATTCACCCCTCCACTTT
16	TRBJ2-6	TRBV6-6	-	-	CASSRGQSSGANVLTF	TGTGCCAGCAGTAGGGGACAAAGCTCTGGGGCCAACGTCCTGACTTTC
16	TRBJ2-2	TRBV9	TRBD1	-	CASSVEVQGATGELFF	TGTGCCAGCAGCGTAGAAGTACAGGGGGCGACCGGGGAGCTGTTTTTT
17	TRBJ1-3	TRBV21-1	-	-	CASSKGTGDASGNTIYF	TGTGCCAGCAGCAAAGGGACAGGGGACGCCTCTGGAAACACCATATATTTT
18	TRBJ2-1	TRBV11-2	TRBD2	-	CASSLGVLAGDSRNEQFF	TGTGCCAGCAGCTTAGGGGTATTAGCGGGAGATAGTAGAAATGAGCAGTTCTTC
15	TRBJ2-1	TRBV5-1	-	-	CASSPTESSYNEQFF	TGCGCCAGCAGCCCGACCGAAAGCTCCTACAATGAGCAGTTCTTC
17	TRBJ1-4	TRBV19	-	-	CASSQQTWGGVNEKLFF	TGTGCCAGTAGCCAGCAGACGTGGGGGGGCGTGAATGAAAAACTGTTTTTT
14	TRBJ2-5	TRBV29-1	TRBD2	few	CSVTLAGDLETQYF	TGCAGCGTTACACTAGCGGGGGACTTGGAGACCCAGTACTTC
14	TRBJ1-1	TRBV9	TRBD1	-	CASSPGRGHTEAFF	TGTGCCAGCAGCCCAGGCAGGGGGCACACTGAAGCTTTCTTT
14	TRBJ2-2	TRBV4-2	-	-	CASSQRDSTGELFF	TGTGCCAGCAGCCAAAGGGACTCCACCGGGGAGCTGTTTTTT
13	TRBJ1-2	TRBV27	-	-	CASSYAGNYGYTF	TGTGCCAGCAGTTACGCGGGGAACTATGGCTACACCTTC
15	TRBJ2-1	TRBV5-1	TRBD2	-	CASSGWTSGSNEQFF	TGCGCCAGCAGCGGGTGGACTAGCGGGAGTAATGAGCAGTTCTTC
14	TRBJ2-7	TRBV28	TRBD1	-	CASSSQGTGYEQYF	TGTGCCAGCAGTTCACAGGGGACAGGCTACGAGCAGTACTTC
14	TRBJ1-1	TRBV15	TRBD1	-	CATSRDLTGGSAFF	TGTGCCACCAGCAGAGATTTAACAGGGGGGTCAGCTTTCTTT
15	TRBJ2-5	TRBV19	TRBD2	-	CASSMPGGTQETQYF	TGTGCCAGTAGTATGCCGGGAGGGACCCAAGAGACCCAGTACTTC
15	TRBJ1-2	TRBV2	TRBD1	-	CASRPPTGRLEGYTF	TGTGCCAGCAGGCCTCCGACAGGGAGGTTAGAAGGCTACACCTTC
18	TRBJ2-7	TRBV4-2	TRBD2	-	CASSQGRAGRLGDSEQYF	TGTGCCAGCAGCCAGGGGAGGGCGGGAAGACTAGGAGATAGCGAGCAGTACTTC
14	TRBJ1-1	TRBV7-9	-	once	CASSPLLGSTEAFF	TGTGCCAGCAGCCCCCTATTGGGGAGCACTGAAGCTTTCTTT
18	TRBJ2-2	TRBV24-1	-	-	CATSVTLYDRTNTGELFF	TGTGCCACCAGTGTCACCCTTTATGACAGGACGAACACCGGGGAGCTGTTTTTT
14	TRBJ1-2	TRBV11-2	-	-	CASRKNRAQIGYTF	TGTGCCAGCAGGAAAAACCGGGCCCAAATTGGCTACACCTTC
14	TRBJ2-1	TRBV29-1	TRBD2	-	CSVAYRLAVGEQFF	TGCAGCGTTGCCTATAGACTAGCTGTCGGTGAGCAGTTCTTC
14	TRBJ1-2	TRBV7-2	TRBD1	-	CASRTWTGGDGYTF	TGTGCCAGCAGGACGTGGACAGGGGGCGATGGCTACACCTTC
15	TRBJ2-1	TRBV19	-	few	CASNLRGGLYNEQFF	TGTGCCAGTAACCTAAGGGGGGGTCTCTACAATGAGCAGTTCTTC
15	TRBJ1-5	TRBV27	-	-	CASSAGAVGNQPQHF	TGTGCCAGCAGCGCGGGGGCCGTAGGCAATCAGCCCCAGCATTTT
15	TRBJ1-1	TRBV4-3	-	-	CASSQDGSTKAEAFF	TGCGCCAGCAGCCAGGACGGGTCCACGAAGGCTGAAGCTTTCTTT
14	TRBJ1-2	TRBV6-5	-	-	CASSYLGVGYGYTF	TGTGCCAGCAGTTACTTAGGGGTGGGCTATGGCTACACCTTC
15	TRBJ2-2	TRBV5-1	-	-	CASSLGLLNTGELFF	TGCGCCAGCAGCTTGGGACTATTGAACACCGGGGAGCTGTTTTTT
15	TRBJ2-3	TRBV7-9	TRBD2	-	CASSQRGSSTDTQYF	TGTGCCAGCAGCCAGCGGGGTTCTAGCACAGATACGCAGTATTTT
16	TRBJ2-3	TRBV9	TRBD1	-	CASSVGAGGLTDTQYF	TGTGCCAGCAGCGTAGGGGCAGGGGGCCTCACAGATACGCAGTATTTT
14	TRBJ1-6	TRBV6-2/TRBV6-3	TRBD1	-	CASSWDSGGSPLHF	TGTGCCAGCAGTTGGGACAGTGGCGGATCACCCCTCCACTTT
17	TRBJ1-1	TRBV19	TRBD1	-	CASSIDRLTGLGTEAFF	TGTGCCAGTAGTATAGACCGACTGACAGGGCTTGGCACTGAAGCTTTCTTT
15	TRBJ1-5	TRBV18	-	-	CASSPTGAGNQPQHF	TGTGCCAGCTCGCCTACAGGAGCGGGTAATCAGCCCCAGCATTTT